This T cell receptor (beta chain) comes out of a study of beta chain features in type 1 diabetes. Findings of the study overall: Shortening that was moderate but significant affected the TCRB CDR3s of Type 1 diabetes patients in all four CD4+ subsets.

Notes on this clone: Its antigen is currently unknown.

Each of the CD4+ naive, central memory, regulatory and stem cell-like memory populations was sorted via CD45RO/CCR7/CD25/CD127/CD95/CD27. The CDR3 runs 15 residues. Expressed TCRB transcripts got sequenced, as all isolated RNA was reverse transcribed. Libraries were prepared by immunoSEQ multiplex PCR; TCRdb keeps only in-frame clonotypes and omits some of them. The table records hundreds of thousands of clones, about a tenth of them present only once. The clonotype comes from a man aged 30 to 39 with type 1 diabetes. Sequenced input: naive CD4+ T cells from blood. This rearrangement joins TRBV1 to TRBJ2-3; no DNA check was done on the table's D call, TRBD2. TRBV1 is recorded as a pseudogene. CDR3 coding DNA: TGCACCAGCAGCCAAGGAGCGGGGGGTCGGAGAGCGCAGTATTTT. The encoded protein is CTSSQGAGGRRAQYF.